The subject of this entry is one T cell receptor (beta chain). This table comes from immunoSEQ multiplex PCR, and its TCRdb copy is limited to in-frame clones, with some not included. The table includes hundreds of thousands of clones, around 90% detected once. This CDR3 spans 13 amino acids. Germline V gene data show CDR1 as MDHEN and CDR2 as SYDVKM. V lost 6 bases and J lost 4, with 12 bases in between. These data come from a study of blood T cell repertoires in COVID-19. On the study more broadly: From T cells, B-cell-depleted T cells, or PBMCs came the material, which was cDNA or gDNA.

The sample was peripheral blood. The sequence derives from a man in his late teens or twenties with active or convalescent COVID-19. The chain combines TRBV28 with TRBJ1-2, with D perhaps TRBD1 (6 bases). The CDR3 region is CASSPDRIYGYTF. The CDR3 nucleotides read TGTGCCAGCAGCCCTGACAGGATCTATGGCTACACCTTC.